Presented here are 11 T cell receptor beta chains from one specimen sequenced in a study of CD8 T cells in Susac syndrome. Reverse transcription used about 0.5 to 1 ug RNA and random hexamers. TCRdb itself ran the immunoSEQ multiplex PCR reads through MiXCR, one entry per CDR3 protein. The data hold roughly 50,000 distinct CDR3 sequences, with 80% to 95% observed a single time. The sample was CD8+ T cells from PBMCs. The source is a human donor in good health.

V usage is TRBV2 and J usage is TRBJ2-7; no clear D. This CDR3 comprises 12 residues. V was pared by 3 bases and J by 3 bases, with 6 bases between. In germline, CDR1 is SNHLY, CDR2 FYNNEI. The CDR3 coding sequence is TGTGCCAGCAGTGACGTCGACTACGAGCAGTACTTC. It codes for CASSDVDYEQYF.

This clonotype was counted only a few times. The J gene is TRBJ2-7, the V gene TRBV7-2, with 8 nucleotides matching TRBD2. From germline, CDR1 is SGHTA and CDR2 FQGNSA. J lost 2 bases, V lost 2 bases, and 2 bases had no gene match. The CDR3 totals 14 residues. CDR3 DNA: TGTGCCAGCAGCTTAATAGCGGGACCCTACGAGCAGTACTTC. Encoded protein: CASSLIAGPYEQYF.

The V call is TRBV28, the J call TRBJ2-1; no firm D call. V lost 6 bases to trimming and J lost 0 bases, with 12 bases between them. The CDR3 is 15 amino acids. Germline V gives CDR1 MDHEN, CDR2 SYDVKM. The CDR3 reads CASSPFVPSYNEQFF. In DNA, the CDR3 is TGTGCCAGCAGCCCATTTGTGCCCTCCTACAATGAGCAGTTCTTC.

V and J are TRBV5-1 and TRBJ2-1; 14 bases align to TRBD2. The CDR3 spans 17 residues. The V and J ends lost 4 bases and 8 bases, in that order; junction bases with no gene match: 11. Germline CDR1 and CDR2: SGHRS and YFSETQ. CDR3 DNA: TGCGCCAGCAGCGTTGGGACTAGCGGGAGTCGGGACGATGAGCAGTTCTTC. Encoded protein: CASSVGTSGSRDDEQFF.

CDR3 in amino acids: CATSRDSNYEQYF. In DNA, the CDR3 is TGTGCCACCAGCAGGGACAGTAACTACGAGCAGTACTTC. This chain connects TRBV15 to TRBJ2-7, with D possibly TRBD1 on 6 matching bases. V lost 3 bases and J lost 3, with 9 bases in between. This CDR3 contains 13 residues. In germline, CDR1 is LNHNV, CDR2 YYDKDF (reference sequence).

The chain joins TRBV6-1 to TRBJ2-7, with D unclear. The V end was cut by 3 bases, the J end by 6 bases, with 3 bases between. Looked up from germline, CDR1 is MNHNS and CDR2 is SASEGT. This CDR3 spans 10 amino acids. The CDR3 loop reads CASSDPEQYF. In nucleotides, the CDR3 is TGTGCCAGCAGTGATCCCGAGCAGTACTTC.

The rearrangement joins TRBV5-1 to TRBJ2-5, with 8 nucleotides matching TRBD1. The CDR3 is 15 amino acids. CDR1 SGHRS and CDR2 YFSETQ come from the germline V gene. The V and J ends lost 4 bases and 5 bases, in that order; junction bases with no gene match: 10. The CDR3 loop reads CASSVDRGVGETQYF. The CDR3 DNA sequence: TGCGCCAGCAGCGTCGACAGGGGAGTCGGGGAGACCCAGTACTTC.

CDR3 in amino acids: CSVMTSDYVAGGELFF. In DNA, the CDR3 is TGCAGCGTCATGACTAGCGATTATGTCGCAGGGGGGGAGCTGTTTTTT. The chain joins TRBV29-1 to TRBJ2-2, with TRBD2 matching 8 bases. The CDR3 length is 16 residues. CDR1 is SQVTM, CDR2 ANQGSEA, per germline. With 6 bases clipped from V and 8 bases from J, the junction kept 17 bases outside the gene matches.

This clonotype has just one count. The rearrangement links TRBV20-1 to TRBJ2-7; D may match TRBD1 or TRBD2 (5 bases each). The CDR3 runs 12 residues. V lost 5 bases, J lost 3 bases, and 11 bases lay in between. The V gene's germline CDR1 is DFQATT and CDR2 SNEGSKA (reference sequence). CDR3 coding DNA: TGCAGTGCTCAAGGGACGAACTACGAGCAGTACTTC. Encoded protein: CSAQGTNYEQYF.

The V gene is TRBV9, the J gene TRBJ2-3, with 9 bases identical to TRBD2. The J segment lost 2 bases and the V segment lost 4 bases, leaving 14 bases of the junction unmatched. Germline CDR1 is SGDLS and CDR2 is YYNGEE. This CDR3 has 18 residues. The CDR3, as DNA: TGTGCCAGCAGCTTCCGTCCCGGGACTAGCCCTTTCACAGATACGCAGTATTTT. Amino acid sequence: CASSFRPGTSPFTDTQYF.

The gene calls are TRBV12-3 or TRBV12-4 and TRBJ2-5, with D possibly matching TRBD2 (6 bases). Between the trimmed V and J ends, which lost 1 base and 4 bases, there was a span of 7 bases. The CDR3 is made up of 13 amino acids. CDR3: CASSLGGGETQYF. The CDR3 DNA sequence: TGTGCCAGCAGTTTAGGGGGAGGAGAGACCCAGTACTTC.